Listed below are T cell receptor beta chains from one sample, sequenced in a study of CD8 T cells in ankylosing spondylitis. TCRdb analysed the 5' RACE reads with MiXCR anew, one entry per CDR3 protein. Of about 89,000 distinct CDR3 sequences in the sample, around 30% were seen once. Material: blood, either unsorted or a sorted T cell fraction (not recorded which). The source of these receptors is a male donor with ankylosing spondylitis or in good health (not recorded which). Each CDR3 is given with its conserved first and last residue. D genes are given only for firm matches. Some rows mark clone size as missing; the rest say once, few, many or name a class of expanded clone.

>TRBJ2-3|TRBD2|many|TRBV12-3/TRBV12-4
TGTGCCAGCAGTCTTCCGACTAGCGCTAGCACAGATACGCAGTATTTT
CASSLPTSASTDTQYF
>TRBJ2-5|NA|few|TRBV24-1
TGTGCCACCAGTGGGCTCCTTTCGAAGACCCAGTACTTC
CATSGLLSKTQYF
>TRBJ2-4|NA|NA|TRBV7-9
TGTGCCAGCAGCCTCCAGACGGACCCAAACATTCAGTACTTC
CASSLQTDPNIQYF
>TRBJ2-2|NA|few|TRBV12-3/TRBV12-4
TGTGCCAGCAGCCCCGGGGTAACGAACACCGGGGAGCTGTTTTTT
CASSPGVTNTGELFF
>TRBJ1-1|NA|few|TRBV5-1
TGCGCCAGCAGCTCAAATAGCAGGGGGAACACTGAAGCTTTCTTT
CASSSNSRGNTEAFF
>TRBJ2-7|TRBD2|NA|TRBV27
TGTGCCAGCAGTCCCCGACTAGCGGGAGCCGAGCAGTACTTC
CASSPRLAGAEQYF
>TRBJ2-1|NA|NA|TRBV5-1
TGCGCCAGCTTCGCGGGCAATGAGCAGTTCTTC
CASFAGNEQFF
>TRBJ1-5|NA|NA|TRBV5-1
TGCGCCAGCAGCCCGTCCTCGAGGGGCGGCGACCAGCCCCAGCATTTT
CASSPSSRGGDQPQHF
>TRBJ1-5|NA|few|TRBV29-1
TGCAGCGCCGGGACGGATTCCAATCAGCCCCAGCATTTT
CSAGTDSNQPQHF
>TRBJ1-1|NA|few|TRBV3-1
TGTGCCAGCAGCCACCTCCAGGGGCGGGTTTCTGAAGCTTTCTTT
CASSHLQGRVSEAFF
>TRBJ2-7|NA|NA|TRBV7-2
TGTGCCAGCAGACCTAGTAGTCACGAGCAGTACTTC
CASRPSSHEQYF
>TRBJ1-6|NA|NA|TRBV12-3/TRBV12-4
TGTGCCAGCAGTTTGTCAGGGAGGAATTCACCCCTCCACTTT
CASSLSGRNSPLHF
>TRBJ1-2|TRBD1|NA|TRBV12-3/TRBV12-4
TGTGCCAGCACTCTAGGGGGCCTCGATGGCTACACCTTC
CASTLGGLDGYTF
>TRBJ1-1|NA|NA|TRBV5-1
TGCGCCAGCAGCTTGAGTGTCGGGATGAACACTGAAGCTTTCTTT
CASSLSVGMNTEAFF
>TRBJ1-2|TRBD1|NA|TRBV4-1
TGCGCCAGCAGCCAGGACAGGGGGCTCGACTATGGCTACACCTTC
CASSQDRGLDYGYTF
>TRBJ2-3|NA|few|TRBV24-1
TGTGCCACCAGTGATTTGGGAAGCACAGATACGCAGTATTTT
CATSDLGSTDTQYF
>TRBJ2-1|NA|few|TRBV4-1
TGCGCCAGCAGCCCACCCAATTACAATGAGCAGTTCTTC
CASSPPNYNEQFF
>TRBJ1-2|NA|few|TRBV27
TGTGCCAGCAGTTCCTGGACAGACTATGGCTACACCTTC
CASSSWTDYGYTF
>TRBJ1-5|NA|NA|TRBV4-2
TGTGCCAGCAGCCGCGGTGGGAGCAATCAGCCCCAGCATTTT
CASSRGGSNQPQHF
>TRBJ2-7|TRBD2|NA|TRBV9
TGTGCCAGCAGCATCGGGACTAGCGGGTACGAGCAGTACTTC
CASSIGTSGYEQYF
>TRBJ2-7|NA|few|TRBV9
TGTGCCAGCAGCTCCGGTCCCGGGACGGGAGAGCAGTACTTC
CASSSGPGTGEQYF
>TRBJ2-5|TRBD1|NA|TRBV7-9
TGTGCCAGCAGTCGGGGCGGGACAGGGCAAGAGACCCAGTACTTC
CASSRGGTGQETQYF
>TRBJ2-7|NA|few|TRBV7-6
TGTGCCAGCAGCTTAAGCATCCCACAGGGAGAGAGAAACGAGCAGTACTTC
CASSLSIPQGERNEQYF
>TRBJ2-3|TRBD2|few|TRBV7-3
TGTGCCAGCAGCTTAGCGGCGGGAGGAGCAGGGGATACGCAGTATTTT
CASSLAAGGAGDTQYF
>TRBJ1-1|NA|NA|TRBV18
TGTGCCAACAAATTCAGCCAGAACACTGAAGCTTTCTTT
CANKFSQNTEAFF
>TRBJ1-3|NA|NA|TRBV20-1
TGCAGTGTCACGAAGTCTCAGAAGAGCTCTGGAAACACCATATATTTT
CSVTKSQKSSGNTIYF
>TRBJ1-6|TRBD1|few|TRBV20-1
TGCAGTGCGCCTCGGAACTTAGGACAGGTTAATTCACCCCTCCACTTT
CSAPRNLGQVNSPLHF
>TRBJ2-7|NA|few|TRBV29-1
TGCAGCGTTGAACTCTGGGGGGGCGCGTACGAGCAGTACTTC
CSVELWGGAYEQYF
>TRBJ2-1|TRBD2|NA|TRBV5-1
TGCGCCAGCAGCTTCTCTCCTCGCGGGAGCCACAATGAGCAGTTCTTC
CASSFSPRGSHNEQFF
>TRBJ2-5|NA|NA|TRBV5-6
TGTGCCAGCAGCTTTTCTGCAGTGCGCGAGACCCAGTACTTC
CASSFSAVRETQYF
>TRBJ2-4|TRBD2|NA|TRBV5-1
TGCGCCAGCAGCGGAGCGGGGGGATTTCGGACTATGGGCATTCAGTACTTC
CASSGAGGFRTMGIQYF
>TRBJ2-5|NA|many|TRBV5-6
TGTGCCAGCAGCTCCTTGAGGGGGGAAGAGACCCAGTACTTC
CASSSLRGEETQYF
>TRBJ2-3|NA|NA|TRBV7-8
TGTGCCAGCAGCCAGGACGAGGCGGAGGATACGCAGTATTTT
CASSQDEAEDTQYF
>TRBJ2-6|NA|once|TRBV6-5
TGTGCCAGCAGTTACTCATCCTCTGGGGCCAACGTCCTGACTTTC
CASSYSSSGANVLTF
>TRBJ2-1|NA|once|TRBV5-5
TGTGCCAGCAGCTTAACGTCTTTCAATGAGCAGTTCTTC
CASSLTSFNEQFF
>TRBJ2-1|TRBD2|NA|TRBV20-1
TGCAGTGCTAGTGGGGATGGGGTGGCGGGAGTGGGGAATGAGCAGTTCTTC
CSASGDGVAGVGNEQFF
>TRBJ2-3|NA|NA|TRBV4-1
TGCGCCAGCAGCCAAGAGGGCAGGGATACAGATACGCAGTATTTT
CASSQEGRDTDTQYF
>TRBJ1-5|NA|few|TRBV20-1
TGCAGTGCTAGGCTCGTGGATCAGCCCCAGCATTTT
CSARLVDQPQHF
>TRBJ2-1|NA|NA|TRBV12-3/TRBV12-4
TGTGCCAGCAGTTCCAGGGGGGGGGTGGGCTCCTACAATGAGCAGTTCTTC
CASSSRGGVGSYNEQFF
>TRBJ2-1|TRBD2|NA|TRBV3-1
TGTGCCAGCAGCCCGGGGGGGTCACGGTACAATGAGCAGTTCTTC
CASSPGGSRYNEQFF
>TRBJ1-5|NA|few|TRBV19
TGTGCCAGTAGTACGACAGAATATAGCAATCAGCCCCAGCATTTT
CASSTTEYSNQPQHF
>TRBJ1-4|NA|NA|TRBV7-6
TGTGCCAGCAGCGCATGGGGAGTAGGGAGTAATGAAAAACTGTTTTTT
CASSAWGVGSNEKLFF
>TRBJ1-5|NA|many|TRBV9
TGTGCCAGCAGCCCCGAGGGGAAATTCAATCAGCCCCAGCATTTT
CASSPEGKFNQPQHF
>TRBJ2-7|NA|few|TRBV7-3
TGTGCCAGCAGCTACCAGGGTGGCTCCTACGAGCAGTACTTC
CASSYQGGSYEQYF
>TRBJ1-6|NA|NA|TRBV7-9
TGTGCCAGCAGTTCAAGGATTTCACCCCTCCACTTT
CASSSRISPLHF
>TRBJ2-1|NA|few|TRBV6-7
TGTGCCAGTCGGGGGTATGAGCAGTTCTTC
CASRGYEQFF
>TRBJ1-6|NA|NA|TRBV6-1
TGTGCCAGCACTAAGTGGTCCTATAATTCACCCCTCCACTTT
CASTKWSYNSPLHF
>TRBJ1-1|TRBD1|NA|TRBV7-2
TGTGCCAGCAGCTTCGGACAGGCCGCCACTGAAGCTTTCTTT
CASSFGQAATEAFF
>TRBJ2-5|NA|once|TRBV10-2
TGCGCCAGCAGGGGACAAGACCTAGAGACCCAGTACTTC
CASRGQDLETQYF